A single sample is the source of the 16 T cell receptor beta chains below, sequenced in a study of CD8 T cells in ankylosing spondylitis. TCRdb re-analysed the 5' RACE reads in MiXCR, keeping a single row per CDR3 protein. The table records fewer than 250,000 distinct CDR3 sequences, 30% to 35% of them present only once. Sequencing was done on a sample of blood, either unsorted or a sorted T cell fraction (not recorded which). Receptors originate from a male donor with ankylosing spondylitis or in good health (not recorded which).

This chain uses TRBV5-5 with TRBJ2-1, with D tentatively TRBD2 (7 bases). This CDR3 is 14 amino acids long. The V end was cut by 3 bases, the J end by 7 bases, with 14 bases between. Germline V CDR1 and CDR2: SGHKS, YYEKEE (reference sequence). The CDR3, as DNA: TGTGCCAGCAGCTGGAAGGGGGGGCCGAATGAGCAGTTCTTC. It encodes CASSWKGGPNEQFF. Using reference TRBV5-5 and TRBJ2-1 for the parts outside the CDR3, the full variable domain is DAGVTQSPTHLIKTRGQQVTLRCSPISGHKSVSWYQQVLGQGPQFIFQYYEKEERGRGNFPDRFSARQFPNYSSELNVNALLLGDSALYLCASSWKGGPNEQFFGPGTRLTVL.

The chain links TRBV29-1 to TRBJ2-7, with TRBD1 as a possible D gene (6 bases). The V and J ends lost 7 bases and 0 bases respectively, with 13 bases between them. The CDR3 length is 13 residues. The germline gives CDR1 SQVTM, CDR2 ANQGSEA. CDR3: CSAQGSNSYEQYF. CDR3 DNA: TGCAGCGCACAGGGATCTAACTCCTACGAGCAGTACTTC.

In its sample, this clonotype was seen a few times. The genes are TRBV10-3 and TRBJ2-7; 7 nucleotides match TRBD1. Germline V gene data show CDR1 as ENHRY and CDR2 as SYGVKD. Germline trimming cut 3 bases from V and 4 bases from J; bases unmatched to any gene: 6. The CDR3 totals 14 residues. The CDR3 DNA is TGTGCCATCAGTGAAGGTAGACAGGGTTACGAGCAGTACTTC. It translates to CAISEGRQGYEQYF.

V gene TRBV4-2 combines with J gene TRBJ2-2; possibly TRBD1 for D (6 bases). V was pared by 4 bases and J by 4 bases, with 13 bases between. Per the germline V gene, CDR1 is LGHNA and CDR2 is YNFKEQ. CDR3 length: 15 amino acids. The CDR3 is CASSPQGIGTGELFF. The CDR3 nucleotides are TGTGCCAGCAGCCCACAGGGTATAGGCACCGGGGAGCTGTTTTTT.

The rearrangement links TRBV27 to TRBJ2-7; D could derive from TRBD1 or TRBD2 (5 bases each). The length of the CDR3 is 13 residues. The germline V gene encodes CDR1 MNHEY and CDR2 SMNVEV (reference sequence). Deletions cut 4 bases from V and 5 bases from J, with 12 bases between. CDR3 DNA: TGTGCCAGCAGTTCGGGACCTCTCGACGAGCAGTACTTC. It encodes CASSSGPLDEQYF.

The V call is TRBV30, the J call TRBJ2-2; D gene uncertain. The CDR3 loop spans 13 amino acids. Per germline, CDR1 GTSNPN and CDR2 SVGIG (reference sequence). V gave up 0 bases and J gave up 6 bases, with 8 bases separating them. The CDR3 nucleotides are TGTGCCTGGAGTGTAGTAGAGCCCGGGGAGCTGTTTTTT. Amino acid sequence: CAWSVVEPGELFF.

The chain joins TRBV5-1 to TRBJ1-3, with D unresolved. Germline V gene data show CDR1 as SGHRS and CDR2 as YFSETQ. V was shortened by 2 bases and J by 0 bases, with 9 bases between the two germline ends. This CDR3 has 15 amino acids. CDR3 amino acids: CASSFDGDSGNTIYF. In DNA, the CDR3 is TGCGCCAGCAGCTTTGACGGAGACTCTGGAAACACCATATATTTT.

This chain joins TRBV20-1 and TRBJ2-7, with 15 bases fitting TRBD2. The CDR3 totals 14 residues. The germline gives CDR1 DFQATT, CDR2 SNEGSKA (reference sequence). Losses at the gene ends were 0 bases for V and 11 bases for J; bases not matched to a gene: 5. The chain's CDR3 is CSAREGTSGGSKYF. Here the CDR3 DNA reads TGCAGTGCTAGAGAGGGGACTAGCGGGGGGTCCAAGTACTTC.

The V call is TRBV20-1, the J call TRBJ2-3, with D unresolved. Germline V lookup: CDR1 DFQATT, CDR2 SNEGSKA (reference sequence). The length of the CDR3 is 13 residues. Trimming shortened V by 2 bases and J by 5 bases, and 11 bases separated the two germline ends. The CDR3 nucleotides are TGCAGTGCTAGAAACCTGAACCAAGATACGCAGTATTTT. Residues: CSARNLNQDTQYF.

The chain joins TRBV20-1 to TRBJ2-5; 10 positions match TRBD2. The CDR3 is made up of 15 amino acids. The J segment lost 2 bases and the V segment lost 3 bases, leaving 6 bases of the junction unmatched. Germline V gene data show CDR1 as DFQATT and CDR2 as SNEGSKA (reference sequence). The CDR3 protein is CSARDPAGGQETQYF. In nucleotides, the CDR3 is TGCAGTGCTAGGGACCCAGCGGGGGGGCAAGAGACCCAGTACTTC.

This clonotype was counted a few times. The chain recombines TRBV7-8 with TRBJ1-2, with a weak D call TRBD1 (5 bases). CDR1 is SGHVS and CDR2 is FQNEAQ in the germline V gene. This CDR3 comprises 13 residues. Trimming left V 5 bases short and J 9 bases short, with 16 bases between. The CDR3 DNA is TGTGCCAGCAGCCTGGGGTTGGCAGGGAGCTACACCTTC. Translation gives CASSLGLAGSYTF.

V gene TRBV7-8 combines with J gene TRBJ2-5, with D uncertain. This CDR3 spans 13 amino acids. Trimming took off 4 bases at V and 5 bases at J, with 11 bases between the two ends. In germline, CDR1 is SGHVS, CDR2 FQNEAQ. In nucleotides, the CDR3 is TGTGCCAGCAGCTATTGGGTGGCGGAGACCCAGTACTTC. Translated: CASSYWVAETQYF.

The chain has TRBV6-5 and TRBJ2-1, with TRBD2 matching over 11 bases. The CDR3 loop spans 19 amino acids. CDR1 and CDR2 (germline): MNHEY, SVGAGI. After removal of 2 bases from V and 0 bases from J, the junction contained 9 bases not matched to a gene. For the CDR3, the DNA is TGTGCCAGCAGTTACGAGCCTAGCGGGGGGCCCAACTCCTACAATGAGCAGTTCTTC. Translating gives CASSYEPSGGPNSYNEQFF.

This clonotype occurred a few times. V gene TRBV7-6 combines with J gene TRBJ2-7, with a tentative D call TRBD2 (6 bases). Deletions cut 1 base from V and 0 bases from J, with 10 bases between. The germline V gene has CDR1 SGHVS and CDR2 FNYEAQ. The CDR3 has 15 residues. CDR3 coding DNA: TGTGCCAGCAGCTTAGGGGCGGGGAGCTCCTACGAGCAGTACTTC. Translating it yields CASSLGAGSSYEQYF.

This clonotype was found many times. The CDR3 DNA reads as TGTGCCAGCAGTTACTCGGGGGAAGGGACCTACGAGCAGTACTTC. It translates to CASSYSGEGTYEQYF. V gene TRBV6-5 combines with J gene TRBJ2-7; D could derive from TRBD1 or TRBD2 (5 bases each). Germline assignment: CDR1 MNHEY and CDR2 SVGAGI. Deletions cut 0 bases from V and 2 bases from J, with 11 bases between. The CDR3 is made up of 15 amino acids.

V gene TRBV5-5 combines with J gene TRBJ1-5; D gene uncertain. Trimming cost V 0 bases and J 7 bases, with 14 bases left between them. The CDR3 extends over 15 amino acids. Germline CDR1 reads SGHKS; CDR2 reads YYEKEE (reference sequence). The CDR3 nucleotides are TGTGCCAGCAGCTTGGGGAGGGTGGGGAACCAGCCCCAGCATTTT. It yields the protein CASSLGRVGNQPQHF.